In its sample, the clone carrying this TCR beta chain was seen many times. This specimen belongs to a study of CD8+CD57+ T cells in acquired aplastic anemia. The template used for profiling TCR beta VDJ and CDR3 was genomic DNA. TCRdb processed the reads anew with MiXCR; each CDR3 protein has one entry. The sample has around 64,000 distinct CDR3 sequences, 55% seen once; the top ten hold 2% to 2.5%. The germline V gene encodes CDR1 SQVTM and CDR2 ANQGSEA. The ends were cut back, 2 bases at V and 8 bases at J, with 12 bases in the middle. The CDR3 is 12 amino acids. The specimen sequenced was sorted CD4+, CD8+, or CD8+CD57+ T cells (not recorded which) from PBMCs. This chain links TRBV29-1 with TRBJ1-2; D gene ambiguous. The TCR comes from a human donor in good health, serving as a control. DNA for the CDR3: TGCAGCGTTGAAAGCGGAGGGTTGGGCTACACCTTC. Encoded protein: CSVESGGLGYTF.